This TCR beta chain was identified in a study of blood T cell repertoires in COVID-19. In the original workflow: Reference gene primer amplification gave estimated nucleated cell counts. The assay was immunoSEQ multiplex PCR, and TCRdb's table has in-frame clones only and misses some. V, J and clone size are taken as reported in that table, and D and trimming were inferred from the DNA itself. This table has under 300,000 clones, approximately 91% appearing once. This clone was detected only once. The CDR3 covers 16 residues. Germline values: CDR1 MNHEY, CDR2 SVGEGT. The germline V and J ends were trimmed by 2 bases and 5 bases, with 16 bases remaining between them.

This clonotype was sampled from a woman in her 40s who had recovered from COVID-19. The chain joins TRBV6-2 or TRBV6-3 to TRBJ2-1; TRBD2 is a possible D gene (6 bases). The source material was peripheral blood. The CDR3 nucleotides read TGTGCCAGCAGTTACAGCTTAACTAGCCAACACAATGAGCAGTTCTTC. Encoded protein: CASSYSLTSQHNEQFF.